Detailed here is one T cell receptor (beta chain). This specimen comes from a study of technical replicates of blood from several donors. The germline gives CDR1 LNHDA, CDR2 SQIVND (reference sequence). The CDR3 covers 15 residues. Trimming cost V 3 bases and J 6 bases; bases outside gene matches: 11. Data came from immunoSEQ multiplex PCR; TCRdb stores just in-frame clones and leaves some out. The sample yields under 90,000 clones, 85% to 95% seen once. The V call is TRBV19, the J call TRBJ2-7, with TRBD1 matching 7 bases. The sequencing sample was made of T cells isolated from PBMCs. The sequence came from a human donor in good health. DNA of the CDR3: TGTGCCAGTAGTATTAGGGGGACAGCTCACTCCGAGCAGTACTTC. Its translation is CASSIRGTAHSEQYF. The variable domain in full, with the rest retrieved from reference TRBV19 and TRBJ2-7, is DGGITQSPKYLFRKEGQNVTLSCEQNLNHDAMYWYRQDPGQGLRLIYYSQIVNDFQKGDIAEGYSVSREKKESFPLTVTSAQKNPTAFYLCASSIRGTAHSEQYFGPGTRLTVT.